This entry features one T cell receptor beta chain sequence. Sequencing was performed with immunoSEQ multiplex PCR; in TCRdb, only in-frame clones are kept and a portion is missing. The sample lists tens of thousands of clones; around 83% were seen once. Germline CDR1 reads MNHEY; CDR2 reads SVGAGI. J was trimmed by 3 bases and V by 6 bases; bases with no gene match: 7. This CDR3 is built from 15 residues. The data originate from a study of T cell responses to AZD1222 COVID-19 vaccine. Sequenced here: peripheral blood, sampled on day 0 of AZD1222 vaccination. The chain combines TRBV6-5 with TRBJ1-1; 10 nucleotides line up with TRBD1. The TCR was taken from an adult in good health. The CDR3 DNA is TGTGCCAGCAGACGGCCGGGACAGGGGTACACTGAAGCTTTCTTT. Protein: CASRRPGQGYTEAFF.